One and the same sample provided the 25 T cell receptor beta chains below, sequenced in a study of blood T cells in healthy people across ages. The use of a sample-barcoded 5' primer and a J-beta primer mix characterized a second PCR of about 6 to 12 cycles. TCRdb itself ran the 5' RACE reads through MiXCR, one entry per CDR3 protein. The sample lists about 290,000 distinct CDR3 sequences, roughly a quarter occurring once. The sequenced material came from blood. These receptors were collected from a woman aged 70-85 years in good health.

The CDR3 coding sequence is TGCGCCAGCTTCGCAGGGGGATCCTACAATGAGCAGTTCTTC. Translation gives CASFAGGSYNEQFF. The chain combines TRBV5-1 with TRBJ2-1, with TRBD1 identical over 7 bases. The germline CDR1 and CDR2 sequences are SGHRS and YFSETQ. Trimming cost V 7 bases and J 1 base; bases outside gene matches: 5. This CDR3 spans 14 amino acids.

The chain carries TRBV7-8 and TRBJ1-6; D unclear. The CDR3 is made up of 13 amino acids. Between the trimmed V and J ends, which lost 5 bases and 8 bases, there was a span of 10 bases. CDR1 is SGHVS, CDR2 FQNEAQ, per germline. The CDR3: CASSTDLDSPLHF. In nucleotides, the CDR3 is TGTGCCAGCAGCACGGATCTTGATTCACCCCTCCACTTT.

On this clonotype: An end of the junction does not agree with germline; a read error may underlie this. The chain uses TRBV2 and TRBJ1-1; D unresolved. The CDR3 is 11 residues long. Looked up from germline, CDR1 is SNHLY and CDR2 is FYNNEI. The CDR3 bases are TGTGCCAGCAACATATACACTGAAGCCTTCTTT. It specifies CASNIYTEAFF.

There are many counts of this clonotype. J is TRBJ2-1 and V is TRBV6-2 or TRBV6-3; the match to TRBD2 covers 10 bases. The CDR3 totals 16 residues. V shed 0 bases and J 10 bases; nucleotides not matched to a gene: 9. Germline CDR1 and CDR2: MNHEY and SVGEGT. CDR3 in amino acids: CASSYSRSSGSGEQFF. The DNA for the CDR3 is TGTGCCAGCAGTTACTCGAGATCTAGCGGGAGTGGCGAGCAGTTCTTC.

This clonotype has more than one count but fewer than ten. This sequence joins TRBV20-1 and TRBJ2-3; D unresolved. CDR1 is DFQATT, CDR2 SNEGSKA, per germline (reference sequence). Deletions cut 8 bases from V and 3 bases from J, with 18 bases between. There are 14 residues in the CDR3. In DNA form, the CDR3 reads TGCAGTCCCACAGATTGGGCGGTTACAGATACGCAGTATTTT. As protein: CSPTDWAVTDTQYF.

The rearrangement links TRBV7-6 to TRBJ2-6; D may be TRBD2 (5 bases). V shed 5 bases and J shed 2 bases, with 16 bases lying between them. This CDR3 region has 17 residues. Germline V CDR1 and CDR2: SGHVS, FNYEAQ. CDR3 DNA: TGTGCCAGCAGCCACCGTCGGGGAACGACTGGGGCCAACGTCCTGACTTTC. This gives the protein CASSHRRGTTGANVLTF.

The table lists this clonotype with a few counts. The rearrangement links TRBV6-5 to TRBJ1-1; D gene ambiguous. Trimming removed 4 bases at V and 7 bases at J, with 10 bases between. Per germline, CDR1 MNHEY and CDR2 SVGAGI. The CDR3 consists of 12 residues. The CDR3 DNA reads as TGTGCCAGCAGTTCCCGCCCGGGTGAAGCTTTCTTT. Protein product: CASSSRPGEAFF.

This chain joins TRBV28 and TRBJ1-4; TRBD1 is a possible D gene (6 bases). Trimming stripped 8 bases from V and 3 bases from J, with 10 bases between. The CDR3 sequence is 13 residues long. In germline, CDR1 is MDHEN, CDR2 SYDVKM. CDR3 bases: TGTGCCAGCTGGGGGCCGGCTAATGAAAAACTGTTTTTT. It is translated as CASWGPANEKLFF.

The chain employs TRBV4-2 and TRBJ2-7; a possible D gene is TRBD1 (5 bases). Germline CDR1 reads LGHNA; CDR2 reads YNFKEQ. The CDR3 length is 15 residues. V was clipped by 0 bases and J by 3 bases, with 12 bases between them. The CDR3 protein is CASSQDQGQVYEQYF. DNA of the CDR3: TGTGCCAGCAGCCAAGATCAGGGCCAGGTCTACGAGCAGTACTTC.

Note on this clonotype: A read error may be the cause here, since a much bigger clone is one base away. This chain connects TRBV7-3 to TRBJ2-5; TRBD2 might be the D (7 bases). Matching the DNA end better, TRBJ2-1 makes the J call doubtful. The CDR3 loop spans 15 amino acids. The germline CDR1 and CDR2 sequences are SGHTA and FQGTGA. CDR3 nucleotide sequence: TGTGCCGGCGCCGCCGGGGGGACATGGGGCGATGAGCAGTTCTTC. This codes for CAGAAGGTWGDEQFF.

The chain's CDR3 is CASRGVRLAGPDTQYF. Written as DNA, the CDR3 is TGTGCCAGCAGAGGCGTGAGACTAGCGGGACCAGATACGCAGTATTTT. The chain employs TRBV27 and TRBJ2-3, with TRBD2 matching 11 bases. The CDR3 has 16 amino acids. From germline, CDR1 is MNHEY and CDR2 SMNVEV (reference sequence). V lost 6 bases, J lost 4 bases, and 9 bases stayed unmatched.

The chain links TRBV15 to TRBJ2-3; D uncertain. This CDR3 comprises 15 residues. The V gene's germline CDR1 is LNHNV and CDR2 YYDKDF (reference sequence). V dropped 0 bases and J dropped 2 bases, with 9 bases sitting between them. The CDR3 spells CATSRDSSLTDTQYF. The CDR3 coding sequence is TGTGCCACCAGCAGAGATTCATCTCTCACAGATACGCAGTATTTT.

This clonotype was recorded at least ten times. The V call is TRBV20-1, the J call TRBJ2-7; 8 bases are a match to TRBD1. This CDR3 spans 15 amino acids. CDR1 DFQATT and CDR2 SNEGSKA come from the germline V gene (reference sequence). Unmatched junction bases numbered 12, after V lost 6 bases and J lost 2 bases. CDR3 region: CSALDPGQVTYEQYF. The CDR3 DNA is TGCAGTGCCCTCGACCCGGGACAGGTGACCTACGAGCAGTACTTC.

At least ten counts were recorded for this clonotype. The rearrangement joins TRBV27 to TRBJ2-3; D is perhaps TRBD1 or TRBD2 (5 bases each). The germline CDR1 and CDR2 sequences are MNHEY and SMNVEV (reference sequence). V was trimmed by 2 bases and J by 6 bases, leaving 15 bases between them. The length of the CDR3 is 15 residues. As DNA, the CDR3 is TGTGCCAGCAGTTTACGGGGCGACCGGTCGGATACGCAGTATTTT. The encoded protein is CASSLRGDRSDTQYF.

This clonotype has more than one count but fewer than ten. A read error may account for a junction end that differs from germline. This chain links TRBV20-1 with TRBJ1-2; D gene uncertain. Germline V gene lookup returns CDR1 DFQATT and CDR2 SNEGSKA (reference sequence). The CDR3 is 17 amino acids. This CDR3 is CSARVYPVGQIGYGYTF. The CDR3 DNA reads TGCAGTGCCAGAGTTTATCCTGTGGGTCAGATCGGCTATGGCTACACCTTC.

This chain joins TRBV4-1 and TRBJ2-2, with D perhaps being TRBD1 or TRBD2 (5 bases each). V lost 1 base and J 7 bases, leaving 10 bases between the germline ends. The CDR3 is 14 residues long. Germline CDR1 reads MGHRA; CDR2 reads YSYEKL. The CDR3, as DNA: TGCGCCAGCAGCCAAGGGGGGAAGGTCGGGGAGCTGTTTTTT. Its translation is CASSQGGKVGELFF.

This clonotype was picked up a small number of times. CDR3 coding DNA: TGTGCCAGCAGCCTGACAGGGCTGGAGGAGACCCAGTACTTC. The encoded protein is CASSLTGLEETQYF. The V gene is TRBV28, the J gene TRBJ2-1, with 7 bases lining up with TRBD1. The end of the DNA fits TRBJ2-5 better, so the J call may be wrong. The germline gives CDR1 MDHEN, CDR2 SYDVKM. This CDR3 spans 14 amino acids.

In its sample, this clonotype was seen many times. A junction end diverges from the germline sequence, so it may reflect a read error. The chain carries TRBV20-1 and TRBJ2-1; D gene unclear. The CDR3 contains 15 residues. Germline V gene sequence: CDR1 DFQATT, CDR2 SNEGSKA (reference sequence). CDR3 amino acids: CSAPQDERSFNEQFF. The DNA for the CDR3 is TGCAGTGCTCCTCAGGATGAGCGATCCTTCAATGAGCAGTTCTTC.

This chain links TRBV7-9 with TRBJ2-7, with D perhaps given as TRBD1 or TRBD2 (5 bases each). The CDR3 is 13 amino acids. From germline, CDR1 is SEHNR and CDR2 FQNEAQ (reference sequence). Trimming cost V 2 bases and J 12 bases, with 17 bases left between them. The CDR3 here is CASSLKHGTALYF. For the CDR3, the DNA is TGTGCCAGCAGCTTAAAACACGGGACCGCCCTGTACTTC.

The sample holds a few counts of this clonotype. The chain uses TRBV7-2 and TRBJ2-3, with 9 bases lining up with TRBD2. CDR1 is SGHTA and CDR2 is FQGNSA in the germline V gene. The CDR3 spans 15 residues. The V segment lost 1 base and the J segment 1 base; nucleotides outside the gene matches: 0. The CDR3 DNA is TGTGCCAGCAGCTTAGGACTAGCGGGCACAGATACGCAGTATTTT. This translates into CASSLGLAGTDTQYF.

This rearrangement joins TRBV28 to TRBJ2-7; D remains ambiguous. The V end lost 11 bases, the J end lost 2 bases, and 22 bases lay between the germline ends. The CDR3 length is 15 residues. Looked up from germline, CDR1 is MDHEN and CDR2 is SYDVKM. The chain's CDR3 is CASSRLSVNTYEQYF. In DNA form, the CDR3 reads TGTGCCTCGTCCAGGTTAAGCGTAAATACCTACGAGCAGTACTTC.

V is TRBV6-1 and J is TRBJ2-1, with 9 bases that match TRBD2. The DNA end is more similar to TRBJ2-7, so the J call may be wrong. CDR3 length: 17 residues. The germline V gene has CDR1 MNHNS and CDR2 SASEGT. The CDR3 DNA reads as TGTGCCAGCACCGCGAGGACTAGCGCTAGATCCTACAATGAGCAGTACTTC. Residues: CASTARTSARSYNEQYF.

This sequence joins TRBV7-2 and TRBJ1-2; TRBD1 agrees at 7 bases. The CDR3 consists of 17 residues. Germline-derived CDR1 and CDR2 are SGHTA and FQGNSA. V lost 4 bases and J lost 2; bases outside the gene matches: 13. The CDR3 nucleotides read TGTGCCAGCAGCTCGGGACAGATGGTAAGAAGGAACTATGGCTACACCTTC. Translation gives CASSSGQMVRRNYGYTF.

The gene calls are TRBV7-8 and TRBJ1-4, with D maybe TRBD1 (6 bases). V lost 0 bases and J 8 bases, leaving 19 bases between the germline ends. CDR3 length: 17 residues. CDR1 SGHVS and CDR2 FQNEAQ come from the germline V gene. CDR3 region: CASSLAQVGGLREKLFF. CDR3 DNA sequence: TGTGCCAGCAGCTTAGCGCAAGTTGGGGGGCTTCGAGAAAAACTGTTTTTT.

Details on this clonotype: A read error may be the cause here, since a much bigger clone is one base away. This sequence joins TRBV20-1 and TRBJ1-2, with TRBD1 matching 9 bases. The CDR3 is 14 residues long. Per germline, CDR1 DFQATT and CDR2 SNEGSKA (reference sequence). The CDR3 spells CSAGAGTGFSGYSF. In DNA, the CDR3 is TGCAGTGCTGGGGCTGGGACAGGGTTTTCTGGCTACAGCTTC.